A single sample gave rise to the 22 T cell receptor beta chains below, sequenced in a study of early stage breast cancer tumors. The data were produced by immunoSEQ multiplex PCR, yet TCRdb's version contains in-frame clones alone and is incomplete. In the table there are approximately 54,000 clones, about three quarters of which are singletons. The sequenced material came from blood. Receptors were obtained from a person between 35 and 49 years old with breast cancer.

The chain joins TRBV18 to TRBJ2-1; D is ambiguous. Trimming removed 3 bases from V and 9 bases from J, with 9 bases in between. The CDR3 has 12 residues. Germline assignment: CDR1 KGHSH and CDR2 LQKENI. CDR3 protein: CASSPLFREQFF. In DNA, the CDR3 is TGTGCCAGCTCACCCCTATTCCGTGAGCAGTTCTTC.

V gene TRBV19 combines with J gene TRBJ2-5; 8 nucleotides line up with TRBD2. The CDR3 extends over 13 amino acids. Per the germline V gene, CDR1 is LNHDA and CDR2 is SQIVND (reference sequence). Unmatched junction bases numbered 6, after V lost 7 bases and J lost 5 bases. CDR3 bases: TGTGCCAGTACTCCGGGACTAGGGGAGACCCAGTACTTC. Amino acids: CASTPGLGETQYF.

The chain links TRBV13 to TRBJ2-7; 9 nucleotides align to TRBD1. Losses at the gene ends were 5 bases for V and 1 base for J; bases not matched to a gene: 9. The CDR3 is 16 residues long. Germline values: CDR1 PRHDT, CDR2 FYEKMQ (reference sequence). Here the CDR3 DNA reads TGTGCCAGCAGCCCTGGTTGGGGACAGGGATCCTACGAGCAGTACTTC. This sequence encodes CASSPGWGQGSYEQYF.

The rearrangement joins TRBV27 to TRBJ2-7; the D is unclear. This CDR3 contains 13 residues. V was pared by 0 bases and J by 3 bases, with 6 bases between. CDR1 and CDR2 (germline): MNHEY, SMNVEV (reference sequence). The CDR3 sequence is CASSLSNGYEQYF. Written as DNA, the CDR3 is TGTGCCAGCAGTTTATCCAATGGCTACGAGCAGTACTTC.

The chain carries TRBV10-3 and TRBJ2-7, with a possible D match to TRBD1 (6 bases). CDR1 is ENHRY and CDR2 is SYGVKD in the germline V gene. Between the trimmed V and J ends, which lost 4 bases and 3 bases, there was a span of 13 bases. CDR3 size: 14 residues. This CDR3 is CAISAVGALYEQYF. In nucleotides, the CDR3 is TGTGCCATCAGTGCGGTGGGGGCCCTCTACGAGCAGTACTTC.

This clone appeared once. The chain recombines TRBV5-1 with TRBJ2-2, with 8 bases fitting TRBD1. V was pared by 1 base and J by 4 bases, with 6 bases of the junction left unmatched. Germline assignment: CDR1 SGHRS and CDR2 YFSETQ. The CDR3 consists of 16 residues. The CDR3 coding sequence is TGCGCCAGCAGCTTGACAGGGGGATTCGGCACCGGGGAGCTGTTTTTT. It is translated as CASSLTGGFGTGELFF.

J is TRBJ1-2 and V is TRBV6-5; tentative D call: TRBD1 (6 bases). Germline CDR1 reads MNHEY; CDR2 reads SVGAGI. The CDR3 runs to 15 residues. V dropped 6 bases and J dropped 7 bases, with 21 bases sitting between them. The CDR3 region has the DNA TGTGCCAGCAGCAGTAATTGGGGGGGCTTGGGTGGCTACACCTTC. As protein: CASSSNWGGLGGYTF.

This clone came up a few times. This chain links TRBV10-3 with TRBJ2-7, with D unclear. Germline CDR1 and CDR2: ENHRY and SYGVKD. This CDR3 comprises 12 residues. V was shortened by 2 bases and J by 6 bases, with 8 bases between the two germline ends. The CDR3 nucleotides are TGTGCCATCAGTGAGGGCCCCGGCGAGCAGTACTTC. Translated, it gives CAISEGPGEQYF.

The V call is TRBV10-1, the J call TRBJ1-1; weak D call: TRBD1 (5 bases). In germline, CDR1 is WNHNN, CDR2 SYGVQD (reference sequence). The CDR3 length is 14 residues. V was pared by 8 bases and J by 4 bases, with 17 bases between. CDR3 region: CASSSGGVGTEAFF. CDR3 coding DNA: TGCGCCAGCTCCAGCGGGGGGGTAGGCACTGAAGCTTTCTTT.

This clone was seen just once. The chain couples TRBV5-4 to TRBJ2-3; D is ambiguous. Trimming removed 4 bases from V and 3 bases from J, with 6 bases in between. The CDR3 consists of 12 residues. Germline assignment: CDR1 SGHNT and CDR2 YYREEE (reference sequence). The chain's CDR3 is CASSQRTDTQYF. The CDR3, as DNA: TGTGCCAGCAGCCAGAGGACAGATACGCAGTATTTT.

The J gene is TRBJ2-7, the V gene TRBV5-4; TRBD1 matches 9 bases. This CDR3 is built from 14 residues. V lost 4 bases and J lost 5; bases outside the gene matches: 7. Germline CDR1 reads SGHNT; CDR2 reads YYREEE (reference sequence). CDR3 nucleotide sequence: TGTGCCAGCAGCCCCGGGACAGGGATCGACGAGCAGTACTTC. It codes for CASSPGTGIDEQYF.

The chain carries TRBV30 and TRBJ2-7; TRBD1 matches at 8 bases. Unmatched junction bases numbered 2, after V lost 4 bases and J lost 3 bases. The CDR3 length is 12 residues. The germline V gene encodes CDR1 GTSNPN and CDR2 SVGIG (reference sequence). For the CDR3, the DNA is TGTGCCTGGACTGACAGGGGCTACGAGCAGTACTTC. It specifies CAWTDRGYEQYF.

The chain uses TRBV15 and TRBJ2-2, with D perhaps being TRBD1 or TRBD2 (5 bases each). This CDR3 comprises 15 residues. The ends were cut back, 0 bases at V and 2 bases at J, with 7 bases in the middle. Per the germline V gene, CDR1 is LNHNV and CDR2 is YYDKDF (reference sequence). CDR3 region: CATSRDGDNTGELFF. The CDR3 DNA follows: TGTGCCACCAGCAGAGATGGGGACAACACCGGGGAGCTGTTTTTT.

This chain joins TRBV5-1 and TRBJ2-7; D is possibly TRBD2 (5 bases). Germline lookup yields CDR1 SGHRS and CDR2 YFSETQ. The CDR3 loop spans 14 amino acids. Trimming pared 5 bases from V and 5 bases from J, leaving 17 bases between. The DNA for the CDR3 is TGCGCCAGCAGTTCCGGGCGGGTTGCTAACGAGCAGTACTTC. This codes for CASSSGRVANEQYF.

This chain joins TRBV19 and TRBJ2-1, with 12 bases matching TRBD2. V gave up 4 bases and J gave up 3 bases; unmatched junction bases: 10. Germline-derived CDR1 and CDR2 are LNHDA and SQIVND (reference sequence). The CDR3 spans 18 residues. The CDR3 is CASSTPSGRATYYNEQFF. Written as DNA, the CDR3 is TGTGCCAGTAGTACCCCTAGCGGGAGGGCCACTTACTACAATGAGCAGTTCTTC.

DNA of the CDR3: TGTGCCAGCAGTCCCGGGCCTTCCCTGGGCTATGGCTACACCTTC. Amino acid sequence: CASSPGPSLGYGYTF. V gene TRBV27 combines with J gene TRBJ1-2; no reliable D call. V lost 5 bases to trimming and J lost 4 bases, with 17 bases between them. This CDR3 contains 15 residues. Looked up from germline, CDR1 is MNHEY and CDR2 is SMNVEV (reference sequence).

The table lists this clone with a count of one. The chain combines TRBV18 with TRBJ2-1, with 12 bases that match TRBD2. This CDR3 region has 14 residues. The trim removed 3 bases at V and 10 bases at J, leaving 4 bases unmatched. The germline CDR1 and CDR2 sequences are KGHSH and LQKENI. CDR3 amino acids: CASSPTSGSGEQFF. In DNA, the CDR3 is TGTGCCAGCTCACCGACTAGCGGGAGTGGGGAGCAGTTCTTC.

The chain recombines TRBV7-2 with TRBJ2-7; 7 bases align to TRBD1. Trimming took 4 bases from V and 0 from J; bases not matched to a gene: 3. The CDR3 spans 14 residues. The germline CDR1 and CDR2 sequences are SGHTA and FQGNSA. The CDR3 DNA reads as TGTGCCAGCAGCTCCCGACAGGGCTCCTACGAGCAGTACTTC. Translation: CASSSRQGSYEQYF. Drawing the rest from reference TRBV7-2 and TRBJ2-7, the complete variable domain is GAGVSQSPSNKVTEKGKDVELRCDPISGHTALYWYRQSLGQGLEFLIYFQGNSAPDKSGLPSDRFSAERTGGSVSTLTIQRTQQEDSAVYLCASSSRQGSYEQYFGPGTRLTVT.

The chain combines TRBV29-1 with TRBJ2-5, with D tentatively TRBD1 (5 bases). The end of the DNA aligns better with TRBJ2-7, so the J call may be wrong. CDR1 and CDR2 (germline): SQVTM, ANQGSEA. The length of the CDR3 is 15 residues. The CDR3 here is CSVEDRSSGSYEQYF. In nucleotides, the CDR3 is TGCAGCGTTGAAGATAGGTCGTCAGGGTCTTACGAGCAGTACTTC.

This chain connects TRBV15 to TRBJ2-5; TRBD1 agrees at 7 bases. This CDR3 spans 16 amino acids. The germline V gene has CDR1 LNHNV and CDR2 YYDKDF (reference sequence). The J segment lost 0 bases and the V segment lost 4 bases, leaving 8 bases of the junction unmatched. The CDR3 bases are TGTGCCACCAGCATCGGGACAGCCTTGTACCAAGAGACCCAGTACTTC. Protein: CATSIGTALYQETQYF.

The gene calls are TRBV28 and TRBJ2-3; perhaps TRBD2 as D (7 bases). Germline-derived CDR1 and CDR2 are MDHEN and SYDVKM. CDR3 length: 15 residues. V lost 5 bases and J 1 base, leaving 13 bases between the germline ends. CDR3 sequence: CASSPPGGRTDTQYF. The CDR3 nucleotides read TGTGCCAGCAGTCCCCCCGGGGGGCGCACAGATACGCAGTATTTT.

In DNA, the CDR3 is TGTGCCAGCAGTTCCCCGGGACTAGCGGGAGAGACCCAGTACTTC. Translation gives CASSSPGLAGETQYF. V and J are TRBV27 and TRBJ2-5, with 12 bases that match TRBD2. V shed 4 bases, J shed 4 bases, and the junction held 4 bases outside the gene matches. CDR3 length equals 15 residues. CDR1 MNHEY and CDR2 SMNVEV come from the germline V gene (reference sequence).